Shown below are 14 T cell receptor beta chains from a single sample sequenced in a study of blood T cells in healthy people across ages (dated by TCRdb to the mid-2010s). Libraries were made using 5' RACE. These reads were obtained on an Illumina HiSeq 2500. The second PCR ran for about 7 to 11 cycles and used a J-beta primer mix along with a sample-barcoded 5' primer. TCRdb applied fastp at Q25 and MiXCR to the public reads, then kept only in-frame beta chains. Rows with one shared CDR3 protein collapse into an entry with the most common genes and DNA. The sample table holds 1.2 million to 1.5 million distinct CDR3 sequences, of which 42% were seen once. Jointly, the top ten make up roughly 7.9% of the sample. The specimen sequenced was blood. The receptors stem from a woman in her late teens or twenties in good health.

CDR3 sequence (DNA): TGCGCCAGCAGCTTGGCCCGGTCGAGCTCCTACAATGAGCAGTTCTTC. Residues: CASSLARSSSYNEQFF. The V gene is TRBV5-1, the J gene TRBJ2-1, with D uncertain. The CDR3 is made up of 16 amino acids. The V gene lost 0 bases and the J gene lost 0 bases, with 10 bases spanning the gap. Germline V gene sequence: CDR1 SGHRS, CDR2 YFSETQ.

This chain connects TRBV6-6 to TRBJ2-7; 8 bases are shared with TRBD1. Gene TRBJ2-5 matches the end of the DNA better, so the J call may be wrong. This CDR3 has 12 residues. From germline, CDR1 is MNHNY and CDR2 SVGAGI (reference sequence). Here the CDR3 reads CASKDRGETQYF. CDR3 in DNA: TGTGCCAGCAAAGACAGGGGCGAGACCCAGTACTTC.

The V and J genes are TRBV29-1 and TRBJ2-7; D gene ambiguous. The CDR3 runs 11 residues. V was shortened by 7 bases and J by 3 bases, with 10 bases between the two germline ends. CDR1 and CDR2 (germline): SQVTM, ANQGSEA. The CDR3 spells CSGAASYEQYF. The CDR3 nucleotides read TGCAGCGGCGCGGCTAGCTACGAGCAGTACTTC.

This clonotype was counted a few times. This chain joins TRBV6-5 and TRBJ2-7, with no clear D. The germline V gene encodes CDR1 MNHEY and CDR2 SVGAGI. CDR3 length: 13 amino acids. V was pared by 4 bases and J by 7 bases, with 14 bases between. The CDR3 nucleotides read TGTGCCAGCAGTTCCGGGCTACTACGTGAGCAGTACTTC. Its translation is CASSSGLLREQYF.

This rearrangement joins TRBV2 to TRBJ2-1; D is unclear. V lost 1 base and J 8 bases, leaving 18 bases between the germline ends. The CDR3 is 16 amino acids. Germline values: CDR1 SNHLY, CDR2 FYNNEI. CDR3 nucleotide sequence: TGTGCCAGCAGTGAAGGGCAGGATCTGGGCGGTGATGAGCAGTTCTTC. Protein sequence: CASSEGQDLGGDEQFF.

This clonotype has a handful of counts. The chain employs TRBV7-3 and TRBJ2-1; D may be TRBD2 (5 bases). The CDR3 contains 16 residues. Germline-derived CDR1 and CDR2 are SGHTA and FQGTGA. The V and J ends lost 3 bases and 1 base respectively, with 13 bases between them. CDR3 nucleotide sequence: TGTGCCAGCAGCTTGGAATTAGCGAGTTCCTACAATGAGCAGTTCTTC. Translation gives CASSLELASSYNEQFF.

The V gene is TRBV11-2, the J gene TRBJ2-1, with D perhaps TRBD1 or TRBD2 (6 bases each). The germline V gene has CDR1 SGHAT and CDR2 FQNNGV. Trimming removed 5 bases from V and 0 bases from J, with 14 bases in between. The length of the CDR3 is 16 residues. The CDR3 bases are TGTGCCAGCAGCCCATGGGGGGCCATCTCCTACAATGAGCAGTTCTTC. Translation: CASSPWGAISYNEQFF.

The chain links TRBV2 to TRBJ1-1; tentatively, D is TRBD1 (5 bases). The CDR3 length is 13 residues. The germline CDR1 and CDR2 sequences are SNHLY and FYNNEI. The V end lost 8 bases, the J end lost 7 bases, and 17 bases lay between the germline ends. CDR3 amino acids: CASPPGGLLEAFF. DNA for the CDR3: TGTGCCAGCCCCCCCGGGGGACTTCTTGAAGCTTTCTTT.

This chain joins TRBV4-1 and TRBJ2-1; 8 positions match TRBD1. The CDR3 sequence is 13 residues long. Germline assignment: CDR1 MGHRA and CDR2 YSYEKL. J gave up 7 bases and V 4 bases, and 3 bases lay outside the gene matches. The CDR3 DNA is TGCGCCAGCAGCCGTAGACAGGGGAATGAGCAGTTCTTC. It encodes CASSRRQGNEQFF.

The rearrangement links TRBV12-3 or TRBV12-4 to TRBJ1-3, with D hard to call. V dropped 7 bases and J dropped 4 bases, with 11 bases sitting between them. The CDR3 has 13 residues. CDR3 loop: CASKHTDGNTIYF. In DNA, the CDR3 is TGTGCCAGCAAACACACGGACGGAAACACCATATATTTT.

This clonotype has just one count. The J gene is TRBJ2-7, the V gene TRBV6-5; 8 bases match TRBD1. Germline assignment: CDR1 MNHEY and CDR2 SVGAGI. V dropped 4 bases and J dropped 2; count of bases not matched to a gene: 13. The CDR3 consists of 17 residues. CDR3 DNA: TGTGCCAGCAGTTCATCTTCGGAGGACAGGGTCGCCTACGAGCAGTACTTC. Its protein is CASSSSSEDRVAYEQYF.

The chain employs TRBV7-2 and TRBJ2-4, with D perhaps given as TRBD1 or TRBD2 (5 bases each). This CDR3 region has 21 residues. Trimming pared 3 bases from V and 0 bases from J, leaving 27 bases between. Germline CDR1 is SGHTA and CDR2 is FQGNSA. The CDR3 is CASSFSSGTRFSQLAKNIQYF. The CDR3 coding sequence is TGTGCCAGCAGCTTCAGCTCCGGGACCCGATTTTCTCAATTAGCCAAAAACATTCAGTACTTC.

This clonotype appeared a few times. The chain employs TRBV5-1 and TRBJ2-3; TRBD1 agrees at 7 bases. The CDR3 sequence is 19 residues long. The junction had 18 bases not matched to a gene; V was cut back by 3 bases and J by 2 bases. CDR1 and CDR2 (germline): SGHRS, YFSETQ. In DNA, the CDR3 is TGCGCCAGCAGCTCAGGGGGAGAGGGGGCCGGTCGAATCACAGATACGCAGTATTTT. Its translation is CASSSGGEGAGRITDTQYF.

The V and J genes are TRBV4-1 and TRBJ1-2; D is possibly TRBD1 (5 bases). The CDR3 spans 17 residues. Germline V gene lookup returns CDR1 MGHRA and CDR2 YSYEKL. Deletions cut 0 bases from V and 0 bases from J, with 14 bases between. The CDR3 DNA reads TGCGCCAGCAGCCAAGATCCTGGCAGGGTCGCTAACTATGGCTACACCTTC. Residues: CASSQDPGRVANYGYTF.